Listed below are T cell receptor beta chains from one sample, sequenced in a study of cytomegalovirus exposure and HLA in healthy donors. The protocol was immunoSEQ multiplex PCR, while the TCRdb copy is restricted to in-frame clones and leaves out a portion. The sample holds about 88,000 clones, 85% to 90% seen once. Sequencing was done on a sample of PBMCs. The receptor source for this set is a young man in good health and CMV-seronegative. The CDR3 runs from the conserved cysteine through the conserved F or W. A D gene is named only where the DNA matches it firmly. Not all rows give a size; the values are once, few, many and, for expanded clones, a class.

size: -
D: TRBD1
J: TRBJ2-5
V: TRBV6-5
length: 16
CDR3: CASSYFGTGLRETQYF
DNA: TGTGCCAGCAGTTACTTCGGGACAGGGTTGCGGGAGACCCAGTACTTC

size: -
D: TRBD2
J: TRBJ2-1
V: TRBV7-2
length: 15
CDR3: CASSLGGGRLEEQFF
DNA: TGTGCCAGCAGCTTAGGCGGCGGGAGGCTTGAAGAGCAGTTCTTC

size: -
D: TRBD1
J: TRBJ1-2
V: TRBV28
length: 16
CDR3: CASSFIWDRAYYGYTF
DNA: TGTGCCAGCAGTTTTATATGGGACAGGGCATACTATGGCTACACCTTC

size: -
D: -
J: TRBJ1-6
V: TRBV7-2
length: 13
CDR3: CASSLAMNSPLHF
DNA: TGTGCCAGCAGCTTAGCTATGAATTCACCCCTCCACTTT

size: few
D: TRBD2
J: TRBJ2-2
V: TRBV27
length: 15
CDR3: CASSSTSAVTGELFF
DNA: TGTGCCAGCAGTTCGACTAGCGCGGTAACCGGGGAGCTGTTTTTT

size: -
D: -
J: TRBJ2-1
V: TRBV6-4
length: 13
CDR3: CASSESSYNEQFF
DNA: TGTGCCAGCAGTGAGAGCTCCTACAATGAGCAGTTCTTC

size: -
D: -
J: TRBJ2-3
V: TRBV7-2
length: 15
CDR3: CASSFRHSPTDTQYF
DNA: TGTGCCAGCAGCTTTCGTCACTCTCCCACAGATACGCAGTATTTT

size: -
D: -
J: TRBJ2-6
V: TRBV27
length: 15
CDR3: CASSPRGSGANVLTF
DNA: TGTGCCAGCAGTCCCCGAGGGTCCGGGGCCAACGTCCTGACTTTC

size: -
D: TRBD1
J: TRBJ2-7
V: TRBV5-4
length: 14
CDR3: CASSPGQSHYEQYF
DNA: TGTGCCAGCAGCCCGGGACAGAGTCACTACGAGCAGTACTTC

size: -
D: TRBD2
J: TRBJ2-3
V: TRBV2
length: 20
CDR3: CASSQPASPLTAGGTDTQYF
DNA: TGTGCCAGCAGTCAACCAGCCAGCCCCTTAACGGCGGGAGGCACAGATACGCAGTATTTT

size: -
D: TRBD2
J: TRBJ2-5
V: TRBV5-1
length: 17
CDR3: CASSLGTSGRERETQYF
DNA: TGCGCCAGCAGCTTGGGGACTAGCGGGAGAGAGAGAGAGACCCAGTACTTC

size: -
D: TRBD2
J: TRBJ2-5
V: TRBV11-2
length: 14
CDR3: CASSPSGGKRLQYF
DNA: TGTGCCAGCAGCCCCTCGGGGGGAAAACGGCTCCAGTACTTC

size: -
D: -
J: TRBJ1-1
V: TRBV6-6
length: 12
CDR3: CASSTGNTEAFF
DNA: TGTGCCAGCAGTACGGGGAACACTGAAGCTTTCTTT

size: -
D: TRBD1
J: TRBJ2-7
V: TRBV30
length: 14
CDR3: CAWSGGTGPYEQYF
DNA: TGTGCCTGGAGTGGGGGGACAGGGCCCTACGAGCAGTACTTC

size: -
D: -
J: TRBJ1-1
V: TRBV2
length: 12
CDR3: CARSTVNTEAFF
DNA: TGTGCCAGATCGACAGTGAACACTGAAGCTTTCTTT

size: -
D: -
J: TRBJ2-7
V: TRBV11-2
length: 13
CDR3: CASSLAPSHEQYF
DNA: TGTGCCAGCAGCTTAGCCCCTAGCCACGAGCAGTACTTC

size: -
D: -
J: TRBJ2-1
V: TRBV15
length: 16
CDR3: CATSSEPRGTYNEQFF
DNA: TGTGCCACCAGCAGCGAACCCAGGGGCACCTACAATGAGCAGTTCTTC

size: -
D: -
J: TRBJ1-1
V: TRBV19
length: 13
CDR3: CASSGQLKTEAFF
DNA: TGTGCCAGTTCCGGACAACTGAAAACTGAAGCTTTCTTT

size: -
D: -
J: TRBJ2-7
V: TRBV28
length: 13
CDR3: CASSRQGSYEQYF
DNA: TGTGCCAGCAGCCGTCAGGGGTCCTACGAGCAGTACTTC

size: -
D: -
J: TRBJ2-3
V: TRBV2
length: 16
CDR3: CASIRTANLFTDTQYF
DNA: TGTGCCAGCATCCGGACAGCCAACTTATTCACAGATACGCAGTATTTT

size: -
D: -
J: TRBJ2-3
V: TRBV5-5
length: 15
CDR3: CASSLVGLVTDTQYF
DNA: TGTGCCAGCAGCTTGGTGGGGCTTGTCACAGATACGCAGTATTTT

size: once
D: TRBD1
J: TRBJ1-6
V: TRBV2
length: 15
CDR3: CASALTGTGGSPLHF
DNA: TGTGCCAGCGCTCTTACCGGGACAGGGGGTTCACCCCTCCACTTT

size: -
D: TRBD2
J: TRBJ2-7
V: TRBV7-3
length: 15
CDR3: CASSQTGTSGIEQYF
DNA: TGTGCCAGCAGTCAAACCGGGACTAGCGGGATTGAGCAGTACTTC

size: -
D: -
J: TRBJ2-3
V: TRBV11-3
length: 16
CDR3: CASSNRGGPGTDTQYF
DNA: TGTGCCAGCAGTAACCGAGGAGGACCAGGCACAGATACGCAGTATTTT